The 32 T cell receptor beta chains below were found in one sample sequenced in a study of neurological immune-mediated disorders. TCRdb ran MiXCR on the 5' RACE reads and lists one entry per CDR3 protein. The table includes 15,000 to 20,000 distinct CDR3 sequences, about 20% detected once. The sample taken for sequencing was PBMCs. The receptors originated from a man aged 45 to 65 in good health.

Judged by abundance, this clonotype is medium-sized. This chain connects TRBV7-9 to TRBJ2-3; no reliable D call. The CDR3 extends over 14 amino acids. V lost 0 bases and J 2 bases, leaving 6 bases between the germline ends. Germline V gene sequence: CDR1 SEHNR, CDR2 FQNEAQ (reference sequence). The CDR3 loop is CASSLAGVTDTQYF. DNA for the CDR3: TGTGCCAGCAGCTTAGCGGGCGTCACAGATACGCAGTATTTT.

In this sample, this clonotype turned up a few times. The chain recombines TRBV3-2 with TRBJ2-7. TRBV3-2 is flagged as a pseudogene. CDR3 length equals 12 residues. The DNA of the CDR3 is TGTGCCAGCAGCCAAGAAGTCTATGAGCAGTACTTC. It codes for CASSQEVYEQYF.

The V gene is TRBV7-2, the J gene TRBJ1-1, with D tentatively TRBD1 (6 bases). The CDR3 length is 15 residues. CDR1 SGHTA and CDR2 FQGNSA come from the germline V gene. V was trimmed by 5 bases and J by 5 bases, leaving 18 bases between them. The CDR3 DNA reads TGTGCCAGCAGCCCTCAACAGGGTTCGATAACTGAAGCTTTCTTT. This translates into CASSPQQGSITEAFF.

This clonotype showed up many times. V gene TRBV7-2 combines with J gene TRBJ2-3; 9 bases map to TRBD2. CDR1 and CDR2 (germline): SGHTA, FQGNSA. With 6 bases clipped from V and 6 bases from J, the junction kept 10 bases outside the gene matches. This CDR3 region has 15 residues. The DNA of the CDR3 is TGTGCCAGCAGACCACGTAGCGGGAGCGGGGATACGCAGTATTTT. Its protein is CASRPRSGSGDTQYF.

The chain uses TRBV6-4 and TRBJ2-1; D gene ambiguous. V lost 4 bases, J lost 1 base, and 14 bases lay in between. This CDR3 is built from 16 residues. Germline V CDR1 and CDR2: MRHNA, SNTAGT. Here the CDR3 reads CASSGGPKASYNEQFF. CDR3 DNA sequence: TGTGCCAGCAGTGGAGGACCGAAAGCTTCCTACAATGAGCAGTTCTTC.

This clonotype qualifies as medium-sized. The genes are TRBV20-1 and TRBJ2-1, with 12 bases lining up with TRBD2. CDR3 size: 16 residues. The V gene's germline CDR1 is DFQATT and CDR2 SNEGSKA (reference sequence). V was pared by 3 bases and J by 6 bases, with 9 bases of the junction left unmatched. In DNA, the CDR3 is TGCAGTGCTAGGCCCGGACTAGCGGGAATCTCCAATGAGCAGTTCTTC. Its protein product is CSARPGLAGISNEQFF.

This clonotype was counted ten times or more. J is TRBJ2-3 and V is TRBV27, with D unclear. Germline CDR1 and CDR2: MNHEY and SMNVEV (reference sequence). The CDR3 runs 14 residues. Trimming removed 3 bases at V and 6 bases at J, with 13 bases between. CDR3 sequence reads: CASSLQAAYDTQYF. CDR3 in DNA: TGTGCCAGCAGTTTGCAGGCGGCATACGATACGCAGTATTTT.

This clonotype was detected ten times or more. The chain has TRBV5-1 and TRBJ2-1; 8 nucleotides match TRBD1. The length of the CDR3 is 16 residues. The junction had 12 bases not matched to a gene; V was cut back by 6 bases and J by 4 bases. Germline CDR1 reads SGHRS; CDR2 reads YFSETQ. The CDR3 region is CASTTIGQGFYNEQFF. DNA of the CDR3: TGCGCCAGCACCACGATTGGACAGGGATTTTACAATGAGCAGTTCTTC.

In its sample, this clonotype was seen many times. The CDR3 DNA is TGTGCCAGCAGCCAAGCCCCGAGGGCGGGAGATAGACTGACTTTC. Protein: CASSQAPRAGDRLTF. The rearrangement uses TRBV3-1 and TRBJ2-6, with 7 bases fitting TRBD2. The J segment lost 16 bases and the V segment lost 1 base, leaving 13 bases of the junction unmatched. Germline assignment: CDR1 LGHDT and CDR2 YNNKEL (reference sequence). This CDR3 region has 15 residues.

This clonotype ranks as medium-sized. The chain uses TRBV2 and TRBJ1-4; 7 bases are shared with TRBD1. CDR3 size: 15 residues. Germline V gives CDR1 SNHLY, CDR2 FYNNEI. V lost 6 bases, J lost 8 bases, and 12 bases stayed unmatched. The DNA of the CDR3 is TGTGCCAGCAGCCCGACAGGGAGAGTAGGAGAAAAACTGTTTTTT. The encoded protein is CASSPTGRVGEKLFF.

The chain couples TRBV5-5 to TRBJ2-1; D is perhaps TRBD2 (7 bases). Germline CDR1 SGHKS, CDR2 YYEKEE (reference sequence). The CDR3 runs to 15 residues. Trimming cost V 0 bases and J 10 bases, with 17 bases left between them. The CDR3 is CASSLAQGMGGEQFF. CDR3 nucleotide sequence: TGTGCCAGCAGCTTGGCCCAGGGGATGGGGGGGGAGCAGTTCTTC.

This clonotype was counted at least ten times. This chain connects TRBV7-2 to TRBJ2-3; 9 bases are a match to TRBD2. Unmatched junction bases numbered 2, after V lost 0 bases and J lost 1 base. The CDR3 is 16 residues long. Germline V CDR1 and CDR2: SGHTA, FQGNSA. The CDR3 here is CASSLARGGGTDTQYF. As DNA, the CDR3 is TGTGCCAGCAGCTTAGCGCGGGGGGGGGGCACAGATACGCAGTATTTT. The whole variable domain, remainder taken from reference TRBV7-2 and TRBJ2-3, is GAGVSQSPSNKVTEKGKDVELRCDPISGHTALYWYRQSLGQGLEFLIYFQGNSAPDKSGLPSDRFSAERTGGSVSTLTIQRTQQEDSAVYLCASSLARGGGTDTQYFGPGTRLTVL.

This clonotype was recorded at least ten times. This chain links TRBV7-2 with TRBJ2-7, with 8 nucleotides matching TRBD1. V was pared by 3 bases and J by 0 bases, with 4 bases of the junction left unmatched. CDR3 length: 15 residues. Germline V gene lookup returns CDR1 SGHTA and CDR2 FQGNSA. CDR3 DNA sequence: TGTGCCAGCAGCTTGCGGACAGGGAGCTCCTACGAGCAGTACTTC. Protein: CASSLRTGSSYEQYF.

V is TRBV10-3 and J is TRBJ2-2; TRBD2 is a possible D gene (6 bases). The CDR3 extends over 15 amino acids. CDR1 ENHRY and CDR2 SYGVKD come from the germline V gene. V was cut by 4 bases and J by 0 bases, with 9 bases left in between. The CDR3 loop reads CAISAGTANTGELFF. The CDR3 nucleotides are TGTGCCATCAGTGCGGGGACTGCGAACACCGGGGAGCTGTTTTTT.

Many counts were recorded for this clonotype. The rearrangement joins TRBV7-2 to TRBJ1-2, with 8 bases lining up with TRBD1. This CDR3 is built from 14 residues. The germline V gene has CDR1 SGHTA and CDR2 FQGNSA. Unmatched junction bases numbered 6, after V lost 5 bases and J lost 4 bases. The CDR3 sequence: CASSPDRGGYGYTF. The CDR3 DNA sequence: TGTGCCAGCAGCCCCGACAGGGGTGGCTATGGCTACACCTTC.

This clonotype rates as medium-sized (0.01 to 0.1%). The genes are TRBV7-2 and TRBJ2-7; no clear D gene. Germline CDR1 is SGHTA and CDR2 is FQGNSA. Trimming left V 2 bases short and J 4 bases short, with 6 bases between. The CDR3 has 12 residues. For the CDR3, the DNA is TGTGCCAGCAGCTTACTTAGGTACGAGCAGTACTTC. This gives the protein CASSLLRYEQYF.

CDR3 in amino acids: CSASRGTSGNTQYF. DNA for the CDR3: TGCAGCGCCTCGCGAGGGACTAGCGGTAATACGCAGTATTTT. The chain has TRBV29-1 and TRBJ2-3; the match to TRBD2 covers 11 bases. The CDR3 sequence is 14 residues long. The V gene end was trimmed by 7 bases and the J gene end by 7 bases; junction bases not matched to a gene: 10. Per the germline V gene, CDR1 is SQVTM and CDR2 is ANQGSEA.

This CDR3 is CSVSGGFSYEQYF. The DNA of the CDR3 is TGCAGCGTTTCAGGGGGCTTTTCCTACGAGCAGTACTTC. The chain links TRBV29-1 to TRBJ2-7, with 8 bases fitting TRBD1. V lost 5 bases and J lost 1; bases outside the gene matches: 4. This CDR3 contains 13 residues. Germline V gene data show CDR1 as SQVTM and CDR2 as ANQGSEA.

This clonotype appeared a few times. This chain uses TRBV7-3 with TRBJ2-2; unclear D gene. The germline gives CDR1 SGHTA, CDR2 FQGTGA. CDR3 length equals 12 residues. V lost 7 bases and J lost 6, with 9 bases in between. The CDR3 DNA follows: TGTGCCAGCAAGACTCCCTCCGGGGAGCTGTTTTTT. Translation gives CASKTPSGELFF.

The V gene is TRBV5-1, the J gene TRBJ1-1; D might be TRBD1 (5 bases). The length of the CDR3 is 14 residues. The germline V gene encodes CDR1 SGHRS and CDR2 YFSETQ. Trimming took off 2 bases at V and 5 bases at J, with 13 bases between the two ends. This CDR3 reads CASSFGTRRTEAFF. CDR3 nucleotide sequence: TGCGCCAGCAGCTTCGGGACTCGACGGACTGAAGCTTTCTTT. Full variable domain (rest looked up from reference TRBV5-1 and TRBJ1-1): KAGVTQTPRYLIKTRGQQVTLSCSPISGHRSVSWYQQTPGQGLQFLFEYFSETQRNKGNFPGRFSGRQFSNSRSEMNVSTLELGDSALYLCASSFGTRRTEAFFGQGTRLTVV.

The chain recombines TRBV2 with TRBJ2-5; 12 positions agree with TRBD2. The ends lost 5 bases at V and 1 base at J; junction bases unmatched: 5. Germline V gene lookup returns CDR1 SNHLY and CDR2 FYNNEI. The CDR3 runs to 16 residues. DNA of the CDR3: TGTGCCAGCAGTTCCGGACTAGCGGGAACCCAAGAGACCCAGTACTTC. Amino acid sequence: CASSSGLAGTQETQYF.

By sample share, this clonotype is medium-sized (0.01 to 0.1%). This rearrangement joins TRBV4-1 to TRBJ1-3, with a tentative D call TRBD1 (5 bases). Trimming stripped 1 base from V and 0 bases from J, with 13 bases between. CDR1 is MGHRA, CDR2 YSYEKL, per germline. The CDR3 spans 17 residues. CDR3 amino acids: CASSQGDLAFSGNTIYF. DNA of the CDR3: TGCGCCAGCAGCCAAGGGGACCTAGCCTTCTCTGGAAACACCATATATTTT.

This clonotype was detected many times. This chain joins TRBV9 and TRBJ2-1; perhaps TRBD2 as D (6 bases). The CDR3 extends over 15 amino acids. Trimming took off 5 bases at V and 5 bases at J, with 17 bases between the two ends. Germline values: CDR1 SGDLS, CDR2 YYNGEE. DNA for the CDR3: TGTGCCAGCAGTCGGAGCGGGCGGAGCAACAATGAGCAGTTCTTC. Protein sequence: CASSRSGRSNNEQFF.

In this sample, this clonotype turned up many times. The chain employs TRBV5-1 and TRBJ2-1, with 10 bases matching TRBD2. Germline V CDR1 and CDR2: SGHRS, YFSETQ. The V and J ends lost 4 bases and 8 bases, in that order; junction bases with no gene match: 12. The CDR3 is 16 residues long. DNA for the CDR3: TGCGCCAGCAGCACCGACCCTAGCGGGAGCATCTATGAGCAGTTCTTC. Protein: CASSTDPSGSIYEQFF.

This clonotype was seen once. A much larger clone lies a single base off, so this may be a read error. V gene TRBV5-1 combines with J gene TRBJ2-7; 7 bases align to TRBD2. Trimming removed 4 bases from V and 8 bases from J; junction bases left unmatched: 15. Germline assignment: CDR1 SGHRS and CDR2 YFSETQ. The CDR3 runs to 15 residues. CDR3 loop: CASSLGLGEVYKQYF. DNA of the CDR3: TGCGCCAGCAGCCTCGGACTAGGGGAGGTATACAAGCAGTACTTC. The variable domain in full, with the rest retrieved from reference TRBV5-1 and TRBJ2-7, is KAGVTQTPRYLIKTRGQQVTLSCSPISGHRSVSWYQQTPGQGLQFLFEYFSETQRNKGNFPGRFSGRQFSNSRSEMNVSTLELGDSALYLCASSLGLGEVYKQYFGPGTRLTVT.

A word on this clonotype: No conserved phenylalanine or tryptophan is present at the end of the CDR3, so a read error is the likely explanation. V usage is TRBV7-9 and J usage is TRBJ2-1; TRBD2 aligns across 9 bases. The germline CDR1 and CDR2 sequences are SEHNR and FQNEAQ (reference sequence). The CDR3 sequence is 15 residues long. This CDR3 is CSSSELAGPYNEQFS. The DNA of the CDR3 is TGTTCCAGCAGCGAACTAGCGGGTCCCTACAATGAGCAGTTCTCC.

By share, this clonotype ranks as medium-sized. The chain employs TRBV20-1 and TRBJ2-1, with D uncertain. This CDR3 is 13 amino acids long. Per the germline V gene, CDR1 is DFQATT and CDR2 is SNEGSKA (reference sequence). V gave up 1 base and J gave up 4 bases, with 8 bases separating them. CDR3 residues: CSARVGAYNEQFF. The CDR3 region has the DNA TGCAGTGCTAGAGTGGGCGCTTACAATGAGCAGTTCTTC.

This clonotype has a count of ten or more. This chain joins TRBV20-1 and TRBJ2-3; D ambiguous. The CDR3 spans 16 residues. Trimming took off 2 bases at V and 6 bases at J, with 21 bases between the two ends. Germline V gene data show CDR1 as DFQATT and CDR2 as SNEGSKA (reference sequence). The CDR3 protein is CSARSPGRSSRDTQYF. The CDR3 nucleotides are TGCAGTGCTAGAAGTCCAGGCAGGTCGAGTCGGGATACGCAGTATTTT.

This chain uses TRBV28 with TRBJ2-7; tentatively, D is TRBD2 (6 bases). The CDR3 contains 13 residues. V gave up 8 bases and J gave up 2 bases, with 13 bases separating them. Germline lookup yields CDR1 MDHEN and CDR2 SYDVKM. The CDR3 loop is CASLEGTTYEQYF. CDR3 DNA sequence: TGTGCCAGCTTGGAGGGGACGACCTACGAGCAGTACTTC.

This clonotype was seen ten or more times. In nucleotides, the CDR3 is TGTGCCAGCGCTCGGTCCCAAGTGGGCCGGGCAGGCAAAAACATTCAGTACTTC. As protein: CASARSQVGRAGKNIQYF. The J gene is TRBJ2-4, the V gene TRBV28, with D unclear. The germline gives CDR1 MDHEN, CDR2 SYDVKM. The V end lost 8 bases, the J end lost 3 bases, and 26 bases lay between the germline ends. This CDR3 is built from 18 residues.

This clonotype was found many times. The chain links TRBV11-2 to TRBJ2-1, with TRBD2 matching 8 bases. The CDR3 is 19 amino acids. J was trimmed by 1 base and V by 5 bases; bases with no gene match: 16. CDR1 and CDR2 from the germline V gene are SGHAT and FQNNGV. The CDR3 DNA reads TGTGCCAGCAGCCTAGGACGGAAGGTAGCGGGACGGTCCTACAATGAGCAGTTCTTC. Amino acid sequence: CASSLGRKVAGRSYNEQFF.

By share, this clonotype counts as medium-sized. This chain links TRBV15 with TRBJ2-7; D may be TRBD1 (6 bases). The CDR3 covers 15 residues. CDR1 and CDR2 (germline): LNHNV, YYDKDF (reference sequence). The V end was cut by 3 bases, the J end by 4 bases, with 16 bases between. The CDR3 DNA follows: TGTGCCACCAGCAGTCCCGGACAGCGAGAATACGAGCAGTACTTC. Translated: CATSSPGQREYEQYF.